The present T cell receptor (beta chain) was sequenced within a study of neurological immune-mediated disorders. Study-wide results and caveats: The multiple sclerosis repertoire cluster showed no association with any clinical or MRI feature. The authors stated that larger cohorts are needed.

This clonotype was recorded many times. What it recognizes is unknown. TCRdb ran MiXCR on the 5' RACE reads and lists one entry per CDR3 protein. The top ten hold approximately 2.2% of the sample, which has 81,000 or so distinct CDR3 sequences, 4.5% to 6.5% seen once. Germline V lookup: CDR1 SGHTA, CDR2 FQGNSA. The CDR3 sequence is 14 residues long. Trimming took 8 bases from V and 4 from J, leaving 17 bases between them. The sequencing input was PBMCs. The chain employs TRBV7-2 and TRBJ1-2, with no clear D. The receptor was isolated from a woman younger than 45 with multiple sclerosis. The CDR3 loop is CASVDSPGAYGYTF. In DNA form, the CDR3 reads TGTGCCAGCGTTGATAGTCCAGGAGCCTATGGCTACACCTTC.